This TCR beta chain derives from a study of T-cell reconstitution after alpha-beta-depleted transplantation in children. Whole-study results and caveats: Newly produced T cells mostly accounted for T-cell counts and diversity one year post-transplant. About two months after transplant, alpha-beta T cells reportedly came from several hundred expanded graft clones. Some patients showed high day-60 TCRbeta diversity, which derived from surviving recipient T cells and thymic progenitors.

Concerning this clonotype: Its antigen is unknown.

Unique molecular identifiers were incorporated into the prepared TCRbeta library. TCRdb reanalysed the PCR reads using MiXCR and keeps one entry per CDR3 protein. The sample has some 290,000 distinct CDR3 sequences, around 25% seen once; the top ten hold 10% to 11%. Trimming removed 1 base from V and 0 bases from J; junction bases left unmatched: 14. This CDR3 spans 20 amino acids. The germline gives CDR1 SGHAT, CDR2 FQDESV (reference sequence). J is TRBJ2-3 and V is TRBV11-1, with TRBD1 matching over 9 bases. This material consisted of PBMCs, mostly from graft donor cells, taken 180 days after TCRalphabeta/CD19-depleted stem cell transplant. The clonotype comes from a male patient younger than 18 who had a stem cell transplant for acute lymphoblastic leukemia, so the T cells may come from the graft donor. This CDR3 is CASSLEPGWGTGMSTDTQYF. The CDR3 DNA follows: TGTGCCAGCAGCTTAGAGCCCGGATGGGGGACAGGGATGAGCACAGATACGCAGTATTTT. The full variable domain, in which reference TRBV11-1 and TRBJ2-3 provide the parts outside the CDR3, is EAEVAQSPRYKITEKSQAVAFWCDPISGHATLYWYRQILGQGPELLVQFQDESVVDDSQLPKDRFSAERLKGVDSTLKIQPAELGDSAMYLCASSLEPGWGTGMSTDTQYFGPGTRLTVL.